Following are 6 T cell receptor beta chains from one sample sequenced in a study of blood T cell repertoires in COVID-19. TCRdb's table, derived via immunoSEQ multiplex PCR, lists solely in-frame clones and lacks some. The sample contains around 160,000 clones, 82% of which appear only once. The source material was peripheral blood. Receptor source: a human donor with acute or convalescent COVID-19. The donor label of this sample is uncertain.

The chain has TRBV4-2 and TRBJ2-4; 9 bases match TRBD1. V dropped 1 base and J dropped 8; count of bases not matched to a gene: 12. Germline-derived CDR1 and CDR2 are LGHNA and YNFKEQ. The CDR3 runs to 17 residues. In DNA, the CDR3 is TGTGCCAGCAGCCAAGCCCTACCCGGGACAGGGATGGACATTCAGTACTTC. The encoded protein is CASSQALPGTGMDIQYF.

This chain uses TRBV6-1 with TRBJ2-7; tentative D call: TRBD1 (6 bases). Germline assignment: CDR1 MNHNS and CDR2 SASEGT. The V gene lost 2 bases and the J gene lost 3 bases, with 8 bases spanning the gap. This CDR3 is 13 amino acids long. CDR3 DNA: TGTGCCAGCAGTGAAAGGGGGAGCTACGAGCAGTACTTC. Translation gives CASSERGSYEQYF.

The V and J genes are TRBV27 and TRBJ1-3; D uncertain. The V gene's germline CDR1 is MNHEY and CDR2 SMNVEV (reference sequence). There are 14 residues in the CDR3. With 4 bases removed from V and 0 bases from J, the gap between germline ends came to 7 bases. The CDR3: CASSSFYSGNTIYF. The DNA for the CDR3 is TGTGCCAGCAGTTCCTTTTACTCTGGAAACACCATATATTTT.

The chain has TRBV2 and TRBJ2-3; a weak D match, TRBD1 (6 bases). This CDR3 is built from 13 residues. Trimming cost V 9 bases and J 2 bases, with 12 bases left between them. Germline loops: CDR1 SNHLY, CDR2 FYNNEI. CDR3 protein: CASKRDNTDTQYF. The CDR3 DNA follows: TGTGCCAGTAAAAGGGACAACACAGATACGCAGTATTTT. The full variable domain, with the rest looked up from reference TRBV2 and TRBJ2-3, is EPEVTQTPSHQVTQMGQEVILRCVPISNHLYFYWYRQILGQKVEFLVSFYNNEISEKSEIFDDQFSVERPDGSNFTLKIRSTKLEDSAMYFCASKRDNTDTQYFGPGTRLTVL.

CDR3 in DNA: TGTGCCAGCATCGGACAGGGTTTACCTAATGAAAAACTGTTTTTT. It codes for CASIGQGLPNEKLFF. The chain carries TRBV2 and TRBJ1-4, with TRBD1 matching over 8 bases. With V trimmed by 7 bases and J by 3 bases, 7 bases remained unmatched. Germline V lookup: CDR1 SNHLY, CDR2 FYNNEI. CDR3 size: 15 residues.

The chain carries TRBV12-5 and TRBJ2-2; 8 bases align to TRBD1. The trim removed 1 base at V and 6 bases at J, leaving 4 bases unmatched. Germline assignment: CDR1 LGHNT and CDR2 FRNRAP. This CDR3 has 15 residues. The CDR3, as DNA: TGTGCTAGTGGTTTGGATCAGGGGGCGGCCGGGGAGCTGTTTTTT. This codes for CASGLDQGAAGELFF.